This T cell receptor beta chain derives from a study of identical twins. Overall study results and limits: Insertions were fewer in abundant cord blood beta clonotypes, whereas memory repertoires showed none of this pattern. Models underestimated out-of-frame TCR alpha sharing in monozygotic twins. Excess sharing between twins was weaker in beta out-of-frame sequences.

V lost 3 bases and J 9 bases, leaving 23 bases between the germline ends. This CDR3 comprises 15 residues. The germline V gene encodes CDR1 DFQATT and CDR2 SNEGSKA (reference sequence). In this sample, this clonotype turned up a few times. Its target is unknown. Template switching supplied a universal primer site; unique molecular identifiers were carried on the cDNA. MiXCR was run by TCRdb on the 5' RACE reads, yielding one entry per CDR3 protein. The top ten hold 7% to 9% of the sample, which has around 220,000 distinct CDR3 sequences, more than 12% seen once. Sample: memory (CD45RO+) T cells sorted from blood. V usage is TRBV20-1 and J usage is TRBJ1-2, with no clear D. This receptor was identified in a young woman in good health. In DNA form, the CDR3 reads TGCAGTGCTAGTCTTTTAGGGCCAGAAAGAAGACGCTACACCTTC. Translated, it gives CSASLLGPERRRYTF.